Shown below are 20 T cell receptor beta chains from a single sample sequenced in a study of Graves' ophthalmopathy and Graves' hyperthyroidism. TCR beta CDR3 amplification used RNA transcripts. RT-PCR in the first round used HTBI primers; a second-round multiplex PCR followed. One entry per CDR3 protein, called by TCRdb with MiXCR from the multiplex PCR reads. The sample lists more than 150,000 distinct CDR3 sequences; 30% to 45% were seen once. Material for sequencing was peripheral blood. These TCRs come from a woman aged 35 to 49 with Graves' ophthalmopathy.

This clonotype was detected many times. The chain couples TRBV6-1 to TRBJ2-3, with D perhaps assigned TRBD1 or TRBD2 (5 bases each). In germline, CDR1 is MNHNS, CDR2 SASEGT. The CDR3 is 13 residues long. V was cut by 5 bases and J by 4 bases, with 10 bases left in between. For the CDR3, the DNA is TGTGCCAGCAGTCCGGGACCCGCAGATACGCAGTATTTT. Its translation is CASSPGPADTQYF.

This clonotype was observed at least ten times. V and J are TRBV7-9 and TRBJ2-7, with a tentative D call TRBD1 (5 bases). Trimming pared 5 bases from V and 5 bases from J, leaving 7 bases between. The CDR3 spans 11 residues. Germline CDR1 SEHNR, CDR2 FQNEAQ (reference sequence). CDR3 nucleotides: TGTGCCAGCAGCCTCAGGGACGAGCAGTACTTC. Its protein product is CASSLRDEQYF.

The table lists this clonotype with many counts. This chain uses TRBV7-2 with TRBJ2-7; 8 bases line up with TRBD1. In germline, CDR1 is SGHTA, CDR2 FQGNSA. The CDR3 covers 15 residues. Trimming cost V 5 bases and J 2 bases; bases outside gene matches: 8. CDR3 bases: TGTGCCAGCAGCCTAGGACAGGGTAGGACCTACGAGCAGTACTTC. It yields the protein CASSLGQGRTYEQYF.

There are many counts of this clonotype. The V and J genes are TRBV28 and TRBJ2-7, with a tentative D call TRBD1 (6 bases). The CDR3 totals 14 residues. Germline CDR1 and CDR2: MDHEN and SYDVKM. V lost 10 bases to trimming and J lost 3 bases, with 19 bases between them. DNA of the CDR3: TGTGCCACCCAAGATGGGGGCCGGTACTACGAGCAGTACTTC. This gives the protein CATQDGGRYYEQYF.

Ten or more counts support this clonotype. J is TRBJ1-3 and V is TRBV7-2; tentative D call: TRBD1 (6 bases). Germline loops: CDR1 SGHTA, CDR2 FQGNSA. The CDR3 spans 14 residues. With 5 bases removed from V and 4 bases from J, the gap between germline ends came to 12 bases. CDR3 bases: TGTGCCAGCAGCCGGCAAGGGGGAGGAAACACCATATATTTT. Its protein product is CASSRQGGGNTIYF.

Many counts were recorded for this clonotype. This chain links TRBV14 with TRBJ2-5; tentatively, D is TRBD1 (5 bases). Germline V lookup: CDR1 SGHDN, CDR2 FVKESK. V gave up 3 bases and J gave up 1 base, with 9 bases separating them. The CDR3 sequence is 14 residues long. CDR3 sequence: CASSQGPFQETQYF. DNA for the CDR3: TGTGCCAGCAGCCAGGGGCCCTTCCAAGAGACCCAGTACTTC.

A remark on this clonotype: Its ends do not fully match the called genes, so a read error is possible. The chain recombines TRBV6-5 with TRBJ1-5; no definite D call. Germline V gene lookup returns CDR1 MNHEY and CDR2 SVGAGI. The CDR3 sequence is 15 residues long. CDR3 DNA sequence: TGTGCCAACAGTTACTCGAGCGACCGGGGTCAGCCCCAGCATTTT. Protein product: CANSYSSDRGQPQHF.

This clonotype has a count of ten or more. The chain joins TRBV4-3 to TRBJ1-2; possibly TRBD1 for D (6 bases). The V end lost 4 bases, the J end lost 2 bases, and 14 bases lay between the germline ends. Germline CDR1 and CDR2: LGHNA and YSLEER. This CDR3 spans 15 amino acids. CDR3: CASSPGFTGNYGYTF. In nucleotides, the CDR3 is TGCGCCAGCAGCCCCGGATTTACAGGGAACTATGGCTACACCTTC.

This clonotype was observed many times. V and J are TRBV7-9 and TRBJ2-5; D gene unclear. Trimming stripped 3 bases from V and 7 bases from J, with 15 bases between. The CDR3 extends over 14 amino acids. Germline values: CDR1 SEHNR, CDR2 FQNEAQ (reference sequence). The CDR3 spells CASSFNPELSTQYF. The CDR3 DNA reads TGTGCCAGCAGCTTCAATCCAGAGTTATCGACCCAGTACTTC.

This clonotype came up many times. V and J are TRBV28 and TRBJ1-1; TRBD1 is a possible D gene (5 bases). This CDR3 has 11 amino acids. In germline, CDR1 is MDHEN, CDR2 SYDVKM. V shed 11 bases and J shed 5 bases, with 12 bases lying between them. The DNA for the CDR3 is TGTGCCTACAGCCGGGGGACTGAAGCTTTCTTT. This translates into CAYSRGTEAFF.

This clonotype was detected many times. CDR3 nucleotide sequence: TGTGCCAGCAGTTACCGGCGGGACAGAAATATGAGGATAGGTAGCAATCAGCCCCAGCATTTT. Translation: CASSYRRDRNMRIGSNQPQHF. The chain joins TRBV6-6 to TRBJ1-5, with 7 bases identical to TRBD1. This CDR3 spans 21 amino acids. Germline CDR1 reads MNHNY; CDR2 reads SVGAGI (reference sequence). V trimming: 2 bases; J trimming: 0 bases; junction bases outside the gene matches: 19.

This clonotype was seen repeatedly, ten times or more. V gene TRBV28 combines with J gene TRBJ1-2; weak D call: TRBD1 (6 bases). V gave up 1 base and J gave up 4 bases, with 16 bases separating them. CDR1 and CDR2 from the germline V gene are MDHEN and SYDVKM. This CDR3 has 16 residues. This CDR3 reads CASSLFLAGGGYGYTF. CDR3 nucleotide sequence: TGTGCCAGCAGTTTATTTTTAGCGGGGGGCGGCTATGGCTACACCTTC.

At least ten counts were recorded for this clonotype. The rearrangement joins TRBV2 to TRBJ1-3; tentative D call: TRBD1 (6 bases). Germline V gene sequence: CDR1 SNHLY, CDR2 FYNNEI. The CDR3 runs 14 residues. V gave up 7 bases and J gave up 1 base, with 11 bases separating them. The CDR3 region is CASKTGSSGNTIYF. The CDR3 DNA reads TGTGCCAGCAAAACAGGGTCTTCTGGAAACACCATATATTTT.

The rearrangement links TRBV12-3 or TRBV12-4 to TRBJ1-5, with D perhaps matching TRBD1 (5 bases). V lost 4 bases and J lost 1, with 14 bases in between. This CDR3 spans 16 amino acids. The CDR3 coding sequence is TGTGCCAGCAGTTACGGGACCGGGGGGAGCAATCAGCCCCAGCATTTT. Residues: CASSYGTGGSNQPQHF.

This chain uses TRBV2 with TRBJ2-5; possibly TRBD1 for D (6 bases). Germline V CDR1 and CDR2: SNHLY, FYNNEI. Trimming left V 6 bases short and J 1 base short, with 9 bases between. This CDR3 spans 13 amino acids. The CDR3 sequence: CASRGTTQETQYF. CDR3 in DNA: TGTGCCAGCAGGGGGACAACCCAAGAGACCCAGTACTTC.

This clonotype was observed many times. J is TRBJ1-3 and V is TRBV30; no clear D gene. Germline V CDR1 and CDR2: GTSNPN, SVGIG (reference sequence). Trimming stripped 4 bases from V and 2 bases from J, with 9 bases between. The CDR3 consists of 13 residues. The CDR3 coding sequence is TGTGCCTGGACCCGGGTCGCTGGAAACACCATATATTTT. Translating it yields CAWTRVAGNTIYF.

The chain links TRBV28 to TRBJ2-7, with D unclear. The CDR3 spans 13 residues. The V end was cut by 3 bases, the J end by 2 bases, with 8 bases between. Germline V CDR1 and CDR2: MDHEN, SYDVKM. CDR3 sequence (DNA): TGTGCCAGCAGTTTTAGCAGAACCTACGAGCAGTACTTC. Residues: CASSFSRTYEQYF. The variable domain in full, completed from reference TRBV28 and TRBJ2-7, reads DVKVTQSSRYLVKRTGEKVFLECVQDMDHENMFWYRQDPGLGLRLIYFSYDVKMKEKGDIPEGYSVSREKKERFSLILESASTNQTSMYLCASSFSRTYEQYFGPGTRLTVT.

This clonotype was observed many times. This sequence joins TRBV6-5 and TRBJ2-7; D is perhaps TRBD1 or TRBD2 (5 bases each). V was trimmed by 5 bases and J by 2 bases, leaving 16 bases between them. Germline-derived CDR1 and CDR2 are MNHEY and SVGAGI. The CDR3 runs to 15 residues. CDR3 DNA sequence: TGTGCCAGCAGTGTACTTTCTCCGGGACCCTACGAGCAGTACTTC. It yields the protein CASSVLSPGPYEQYF.

This clonotype was recorded many times. The V and J genes are TRBV13 and TRBJ1-1; D might be TRBD1 (5 bases). This CDR3 spans 16 amino acids. With 0 bases removed from V and 3 bases from J, the gap between germline ends came to 14 bases. The germline V gene encodes CDR1 PRHDT and CDR2 FYEKMQ (reference sequence). The CDR3 here is CASSLGLGGGDTEAFF. CDR3 bases: TGTGCCAGCAGCTTAGGCCTGGGCGGGGGTGACACTGAAGCTTTCTTT.

This clonotype was found many times. This chain uses TRBV6-6 with TRBJ2-2; 7 nucleotides line up with TRBD1. V was pared by 0 bases and J by 3 bases, with 13 bases of the junction left unmatched. The CDR3 contains 19 residues. CDR1 and CDR2 from the germline V gene are MNHNY and SVGAGI (reference sequence). The CDR3, as DNA: TGTGCCAGCAGTTACTCGTCGAATCTAGGGGGCTGGTACACCGGGGAGCTGTTTTTT. Translated, it gives CASSYSSNLGGWYTGELFF.